A selection of T cell receptor beta chains follows, all from one sample in a study of blood T cell repertoires in COVID-19. TCRdb keeps only in-frame clones here, not all; method: immunoSEQ multiplex PCR. The sample shows some 150,000 clones, around 79% of them seen only once. Sample: peripheral blood. These receptor sequences come from a man aged 50-59 years with active or convalescent COVID-19. Both conserved end residues are part of each CDR3. A D gene is named only where the DNA matches it firmly. The size of a clone is reported for some rows only, either as once, few or many, or as a class for expanded clones.

clone size,D gene,V gene,J gene,CDR3 DNA,CDR3 protein
-,-,TRBV6-2/TRBV6-3,TRBJ1-4,TGTGCCAGCACCCCGGGCGCGACTAATGAAAAACTGTTTTTT,CASTPGATNEKLFF
-,-,TRBV29-1,TRBJ2-7,TGCAGCGTCACCGGACAGTACTACGAGCAGTACTTC,CSVTGQYYEQYF
few,-,TRBV2,TRBJ1-1,TGTGCCAGCAGTAGCAACACTGAAGCTTTCTTT,CASSSNTEAFF
once,-,TRBV29-1,TRBJ1-3,TGCAGCGTTGAAGATCAGGGGCCTGGAAACACCATATATTTT,CSVEDQGPGNTIYF
-,TRBD1,TRBV27,TRBJ2-2,TGTGCCAGCAGTTTAGGGACAGGGGGCACCGGGGAGCTGTTTTTT,CASSLGTGGTGELFF
-,TRBD2,TRBV5-1,TRBJ2-7,TGCGCCAGCAGCTCCGCTAGCGGGAGGGCCGGAAACGAGCAGTACTTC,CASSSASGRAGNEQYF
-,-,TRBV19,TRBJ1-5,TGTGCCAGTAGTATCTGGGGGCAGATGGTCGATCAGCCCCAGCATTTT,CASSIWGQMVDQPQHF
-,-,TRBV11-2,TRBJ2-7,TGTGCCAGCAGCTTAGCAGGCTACGAGCAGTACTTC,CASSLAGYEQYF
once,TRBD2,TRBV29-1,TRBJ2-3,TGCAGCGTTGCCGGGGGGAGCACAGATACGCAGTATTTT,CSVAGGSTDTQYF
-,-,TRBV7-8,TRBJ1-6,TGTGCCAGCAGCTTAGCACAGGGAAATTCACCCCTCCACTTT,CASSLAQGNSPLHF
-,TRBD1,TRBV4-2,TRBJ2-1,TGTGCCAGCAGCCAAGGGACAGGGGGGCAGTACAATGAGCAGTTCTTC,CASSQGTGGQYNEQFF
-,-,TRBV5-5,TRBJ2-7,TGTGCCAGCAGCTTAGGACAATTACGCTCCTACGAGCAGTACTTC,CASSLGQLRSYEQYF
once,-,TRBV12-3/TRBV12-4,TRBJ2-3,TGTGCCAGCAGTCTGGGGCTCACAGATACGCAGTATTTT,CASSLGLTDTQYF
-,-,TRBV19,TRBJ2-5,TGTGCCAGTACACAGATAACAGGGGCGGGGGAGACCCAGTACTTC,CASTQITGAGETQYF
-,-,TRBV2,TRBJ1-4,TGTGCCAGCAGTGAAGTCGGGGTACGAGGTGAAAAACTGTTTTTT,CASSEVGVRGEKLFF
-,-,TRBV11-2,TRBJ2-7,TGTGCCAGCAGCTTAAGCAAGAACTCCTACGAGCAGTACTTC,CASSLSKNSYEQYF